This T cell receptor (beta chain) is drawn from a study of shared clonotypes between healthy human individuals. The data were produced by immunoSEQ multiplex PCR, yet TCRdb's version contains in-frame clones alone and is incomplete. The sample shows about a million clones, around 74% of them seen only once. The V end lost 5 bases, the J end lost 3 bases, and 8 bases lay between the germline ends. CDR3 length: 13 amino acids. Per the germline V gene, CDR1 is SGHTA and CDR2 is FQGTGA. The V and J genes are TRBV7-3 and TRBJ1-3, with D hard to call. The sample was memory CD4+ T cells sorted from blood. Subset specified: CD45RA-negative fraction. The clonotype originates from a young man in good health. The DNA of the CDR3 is TGTGCCAGCAGCGACATGGTTGGAAACACCATATATTTT. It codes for CASSDMVGNTIYF.